This TCR beta chain came from a study of T cell changes during pregnancy in multiple sclerosis. V lost 0 bases and J lost 4, with 14 bases in between. CDR1 is SGHDT, CDR2 YYEEEE, per germline. CDR3 length equals 16 residues. Clones were read by immunoSEQ multiplex PCR, and TCRdb kept only the in-frame ones, dropping some. This table holds approximately 40,000 clones, 80% to 95% found once. The chain carries TRBV5-6 and TRBJ2-1; no firm D call. The source was CD4+ T cells from peripheral blood mononuclear cells, collected in the third trimester of pregnancy. The source of this sequence is a female donor with multiple sclerosis, enrolled in a pregnancy study. The CDR3 reads CASSLESGRTYNEQFF. The CDR3 DNA reads as TGTGCCAGCAGCTTGGAATCTGGGCGCACATACAATGAGCAGTTCTTC.